The 21 T cell receptor beta chains listed next were all sequenced from one sample in a study of shared clonotypes between healthy human individuals. The protocol was immunoSEQ multiplex PCR, while the TCRdb copy is restricted to in-frame clones and leaves out a portion. The sample shows some 500,000 clones, less than 80% of them seen only once. The sample comprised PBMCs. The receptors originated from a woman between 35 and 50 years old in good health. Some clones in this sample may be carry-over from other donors' samples.

The rearrangement links TRBV5-1 to TRBJ2-2; D ambiguous. The CDR3 runs 14 residues. Germline V gene data show CDR1 as SGHRS and CDR2 as YFSETQ. Trimming left V 5 bases short and J 2 bases short, with 10 bases between. Here the CDR3 DNA reads TGCGCCAGCAGAGGCAGAACAAACACCGGGGAGCTGTTTTTT. Protein product: CASRGRTNTGELFF.

The chain links TRBV7-8 to TRBJ2-1; possibly TRBD1 for D (8 bases). Germline V gene data show CDR1 as SGHVS and CDR2 as FQNEAQ. V gave up 5 bases and J gave up 7 bases, with 18 bases separating them. This CDR3 is 15 amino acids long. Here the CDR3 reads CASSNRGGVQNEQFF. The CDR3 coding sequence is TGTGCCAGCAGCAACAGGGGGGGGGTCCAGAATGAGCAGTTCTTC. The full variable domain, completed using reference TRBV7-8 and TRBJ2-1, is GAGVSQSPRYKVAKRGQDVALRCDPISGHVSLFWYQQALGQGPEFLTYFQNEAQLDKSGLPSDRFFAERPEGSVSTLKIQRTQQEDSAVYLCASSNRGGVQNEQFFGPGTRLTVL.

The chain employs TRBV4-3 and TRBJ1-5; TRBD1 might be the D (6 bases). Trimming removed 0 bases at V and 6 bases at J, with 21 bases between. Germline values: CDR1 LGHNA, CDR2 YSLEER. The CDR3 spans 18 residues. The CDR3 loop is CASSQDYQWASRGQPQHF. CDR3 sequence (DNA): TGCGCCAGCAGCCAAGATTACCAGTGGGCCTCCAGGGGTCAGCCCCAGCATTTT.

A word on this clone: A clone one base away is much larger, so this may be a read error. The chain has TRBV7-2 and TRBJ2-7, with D perhaps TRBD1 (6 bases). The CDR3 consists of 14 residues. Germline V lookup: CDR1 SGHTA, CDR2 FQGNSA. The CDR3 bases are TGTGCCAGCAGTTCACCGACAGGTTCCTACGGGCAGTACTTC. This gives the protein CASSSPTGSYGQYF.

Of note for this clone: The sample contains more than one DNA sequence encoding this CDR3. This chain links TRBV7-2 with TRBJ2-1, with D perhaps matching TRBD2 (6 bases). CDR1 SGHTA and CDR2 FQGNSA come from the germline V gene. There are 15 residues in the CDR3. Trimming cost V 1 base and J 7 bases, with 14 bases left between them. Here the CDR3 reads CASSLDPGLHNEQFF. CDR3 sequence (DNA): TGTGCCAGCAGCTTAGACCCGGGACTGCATAATGAGCAGTTCTTC.

V usage is TRBV19 and J usage is TRBJ2-7, with 8 bases that match TRBD2. This CDR3 is 15 amino acids long. Germline V gene data show CDR1 as LNHDA and CDR2 as SQIVND (reference sequence). J gave up 2 bases and V 6 bases, and 9 bases lay outside the gene matches. CDR3 amino acids: CASSHALAAPYEQYF. In DNA, the CDR3 is TGTGCCAGTAGCCACGCACTAGCGGCCCCCTACGAGCAGTACTTC.

CDR3 sequence reads: CASSLARVLSGANVLTF. The CDR3 nucleotides are TGTGCCAGCAGCTTAGCTAGGGTTCTATCTGGGGCCAACGTCCTGACTTTC. The chain recombines TRBV7-8 with TRBJ2-6, with D unclear. Looked up from germline, CDR1 is SGHVS and CDR2 is FQNEAQ. V was clipped by 0 bases and J by 1 base, with 10 bases between them. The CDR3 sequence is 17 residues long.

This chain links TRBV28 with TRBJ2-3; no reliable D call. This CDR3 is built from 13 residues. V was trimmed by 5 bases and J by 4 bases, leaving 10 bases between them. In germline, CDR1 is MDHEN, CDR2 SYDVKM. CDR3 DNA sequence: TGTGCCAGCAGTCCGCCTCCGCCAGATACGCAGTATTTT. Encoded protein: CASSPPPPDTQYF.

V usage is TRBV5-1 and J usage is TRBJ2-7; D is unresolved. Germline V gene sequence: CDR1 SGHRS, CDR2 YFSETQ. The CDR3 spans 12 residues. The V end was cut by 0 bases, the J end by 3 bases, with 4 bases between. The DNA for the CDR3 is TGCGCCAGCAGCTTGGACAACTACGAGCAGTACTTC. This gives the protein CASSLDNYEQYF.

This rearrangement joins TRBV10-3 to TRBJ2-2; 8 bases match TRBD2. There are 15 residues in the CDR3. The V and J ends lost 7 bases and 6 bases, in that order; junction bases with no gene match: 10. Germline lookup yields CDR1 ENHRY and CDR2 SYGVKD. The CDR3: CAIKSGLVRSGELFF. CDR3 DNA sequence: TGTGCCATCAAATCGGGACTAGTGAGGTCCGGGGAGCTGTTTTTT.

The V gene is TRBV5-1, the J gene TRBJ2-3; TRBD2 is a possible D gene (6 bases). V lost 0 bases and J lost 3, with 11 bases in between. The germline gives CDR1 SGHRS, CDR2 YFSETQ. The CDR3 has 15 amino acids. The CDR3 sequence is CASSLEWRETDTQYF. CDR3 nucleotides: TGCGCCAGCAGCTTGGAGTGGCGGGAAACAGATACGCAGTATTTT.

This clone was found a few times. The rearrangement links TRBV2 to TRBJ1-5, with a tentative D call TRBD1 (5 bases). CDR3 length equals 15 residues. The V gene lost 6 bases and the J gene lost 2 bases, with 14 bases spanning the gap. The germline gives CDR1 SNHLY, CDR2 FYNNEI. CDR3 nucleotides: TGTGCCAGCAGCTGGACAAGGGCAGGCAATCAGCCCCAGCATTTT. It translates to CASSWTRAGNQPQHF.

As concerns this clone: A junction end diverges from the germline sequence, so it may reflect a read error. The gene calls are TRBV7-7 and TRBJ2-5, with D tentatively TRBD1 or TRBD2 (5 bases each). This CDR3 has 13 residues. In germline, CDR1 is SSHAT, CDR2 FNYEAQ (reference sequence). CDR3 coding DNA: TGTGCTAGCAGCTGGGACGCAGAAGAGACCCAGTACTTC. Translated: CASSWDAEETQYF.

Worth noting for this clone: The sample carries other DNA sequences with the same CDR3. V usage is TRBV6-5 and J usage is TRBJ2-5; D not resolved. V was cut by 3 bases and J by 5 bases, with 10 bases left in between. The CDR3 is 13 residues long. CDR1 is MNHEY, CDR2 SVGAGI, per germline. CDR3 DNA sequence: TGTGCCAGCAGTTATAGTAGGCGGGAGACCCAGTACTTC. Its translation: CASSYSRRETQYF.

The V and J genes are TRBV27 and TRBJ1-4; no definite D call. CDR1 is MNHEY and CDR2 is SMNVEV in the germline V gene (reference sequence). The length of the CDR3 is 15 residues. V lost 5 bases and J 0 bases, leaving 10 bases between the germline ends. Here the CDR3 DNA reads TGTGCCAGCAGTCGAACGCTTGCAACTAATGAAAAACTGTTTTTT. The encoded protein is CASSRTLATNEKLFF.

V is TRBV29-1 and J is TRBJ2-7; perhaps TRBD1 as D (5 bases). Germline CDR1 is SQVTM and CDR2 is ANQGSEA. V was trimmed by 4 bases and J by 2 bases, leaving 12 bases between them. This CDR3 has 13 amino acids. CDR3 bases: TGCAGCGTTGGATGGCAGGGCCCCTACGAGCAGTACTTC. Its protein is CSVGWQGPYEQYF.

V gene TRBV5-1 combines with J gene TRBJ2-1; tentative D call: TRBD2 (6 bases). CDR3 length: 15 residues. Germline V gives CDR1 SGHRS, CDR2 YFSETQ. The germline V and J ends were trimmed by 0 bases and 5 bases, with 12 bases remaining between them. The CDR3, as DNA: TGCGCCAGCAGCTTGGTGCCGGGGAGGAACAATGAGCAGTTCTTC. This encodes CASSLVPGRNNEQFF. The entire variable domain, with the rest obtained from reference TRBV5-1 and TRBJ2-1, is as follows: KAGVTQTPRYLIKTRGQQVTLSCSPISGHRSVSWYQQTPGQGLQFLFEYFSETQRNKGNFPGRFSGRQFSNSRSEMNVSTLELGDSALYLCASSLVPGRNNEQFFGPGTRLTVL.

J is TRBJ1-2 and V is TRBV19; D unresolved. The CDR3 has 15 residues. Germline CDR1 and CDR2: LNHDA and SQIVND (reference sequence). Deletions cut 4 bases from V and 4 bases from J, with 16 bases between. CDR3 residues: CASSTPGGATYGYTF. The CDR3 bases are TGTGCCAGTAGTACTCCTGGTGGAGCGACCTATGGCTACACCTTC.

This chain joins TRBV5-4 and TRBJ2-3; 8 bases map to TRBD1. CDR1 and CDR2 from the germline V gene are SGHNT and YYREEE (reference sequence). The CDR3 runs to 16 residues. With V trimmed by 3 bases and J by 0 bases, 6 bases remained unmatched. CDR3 region: CASSSIRDRSTDTQYF. The CDR3 nucleotides are TGTGCCAGCAGCTCCATTCGGGACAGGAGCACAGATACGCAGTATTTT. Complete variable domain (other parts from reference TRBV5-4 and TRBJ2-3): ETGVTQSPTHLIKTRGQQVTLRCSSQSGHNTVSWYQQALGQGPQFIFQYYREEENGRGNFPPRFSGLQFPNYSSELNVNALELDDSALYLCASSSIRDRSTDTQYFGPGTRLTVL.

V gene TRBV6-5 combines with J gene TRBJ1-6; TRBD1 might be the D (6 bases). CDR3 size: 13 residues. Trimming shortened V by 10 bases and J by 10 bases, and 17 bases separated the two germline ends. Per the germline V gene, CDR1 is MNHEY and CDR2 is SVGAGI. CDR3 DNA sequence: TGTGCCACCCAACGAGGGGGAAGCTCACCCCTCCACTTT. It encodes CATQRGGSSPLHF.

This clone has ten or more counts. The chain is built from TRBV11-2 and TRBJ2-7; perhaps TRBD1 as D (6 bases). Germline CDR1 reads SGHAT; CDR2 reads FQNNGV. V was shortened by 4 bases and J by 5 bases, with 21 bases between the two germline ends. This CDR3 has 16 residues. In DNA form, the CDR3 reads TGTGCCAGCAGCTCTAATCCTTCCAGGGGTTCCAACGAGCAGTACTTC. Translating it yields CASSSNPSRGSNEQYF.